A single sample gave rise to the 18 T cell receptor beta chains below, sequenced in a study of cytomegalovirus exposure and HLA in healthy donors. The PCR employed 60 Vbeta primers together with 13 Jbeta primers. The method was immunoSEQ multiplex PCR; TCRdb's version includes in-frame clones alone and lacks a portion of them. The sample carries 140,000 to 150,000 clones, under 90% recorded once. Sequencing was done on a sample of PBMCs. These receptors originate from a man aged 35 to 55 in good health and CMV-seronegative.

The V call is TRBV7-2, the J call TRBJ1-6; perhaps TRBD1 as D (6 bases). V was pared by 3 bases and J by 5 bases, with 8 bases between. Per germline, CDR1 SGHTA and CDR2 FQGNSA. The CDR3 loop spans 14 amino acids. The CDR3 DNA is TGTGCCAGCAGCTTTAGACAGGATAATTCACCCCTCCACTTT. Translation: CASSFRQDNSPLHF.

The V call is TRBV19, the J call TRBJ2-3; D gene unclear. The CDR3 runs to 14 residues. Germline V gene sequence: CDR1 LNHDA, CDR2 SQIVND (reference sequence). Between the trimmed V and J ends, which lost 0 bases and 2 bases, there was a span of 6 bases. Written as DNA, the CDR3 is TGTGCCAGTAGTATAGATTCTTTCACAGATACGCAGTATTTT. It translates to CASSIDSFTDTQYF.

The genes are TRBV4-2 and TRBJ1-3; 7 bases line up with TRBD1. CDR1 and CDR2 from the germline V gene are LGHNA and YNFKEQ. V lost 0 bases to trimming and J lost 2 bases; unmatched junction nucleotides: 22. The CDR3 loop spans 22 amino acids. The CDR3 protein is CASSQDRVADRPGRGPGNTIYF. The DNA of the CDR3 is TGTGCCAGCAGCCAAGATCGAGTGGCGGACAGGCCGGGAAGGGGGCCTGGAAACACCATATATTTT.

The J gene is TRBJ2-5, the V gene TRBV6-5, with D possibly TRBD2 on 6 matching bases. Germline values: CDR1 MNHEY, CDR2 SVGAGI. The CDR3 extends over 13 amino acids. The ends were cut back, 2 bases at V and 4 bases at J, with 8 bases in the middle. The CDR3 is CASSYRDSETQYF. The CDR3 bases are TGTGCCAGCAGTTACCGGGACTCAGAGACCCAGTACTTC.

The J gene is TRBJ2-5, the V gene TRBV12-5; 11 nucleotides line up with TRBD1. J was trimmed by 3 bases and V by 1 base; bases with no gene match: 10. This CDR3 has 18 residues. Germline CDR1 LGHNT, CDR2 FRNRAP. The CDR3 loop reads CASGLDLGTGGRKETQYF. DNA for the CDR3: TGTGCTAGTGGTTTGGACCTAGGGACAGGGGGTCGTAAAGAGACCCAGTACTTC.

The chain is built from TRBV6-5 and TRBJ1-1; D not certain. CDR3 size: 13 residues. Trimming removed 2 bases at V and 5 bases at J, with 9 bases between. CDR1 is MNHEY and CDR2 is SVGAGI in the germline V gene. The chain's CDR3 is CASSYGVATEAFF. CDR3 DNA sequence: TGTGCCAGCAGTTACGGTGTGGCTACTGAAGCTTTCTTT.

By sample share, this clone is medium-sized (0.01 to 0.1%). The V call is TRBV5-4, the J call TRBJ2-7, with unresolved D. This CDR3 comprises 13 residues. V dropped 4 bases and J dropped 3 bases, with 11 bases sitting between them. Germline V lookup: CDR1 SGHNT, CDR2 YYREEE (reference sequence). The CDR3 loop is CASSPSPVYEQYF. Here the CDR3 DNA reads TGTGCCAGCAGCCCTTCCCCCGTCTACGAGCAGTACTTC.

The chain has TRBV7-7 and TRBJ2-3, with 8 bases fitting TRBD2. The ends lost 1 base at V and 4 bases at J; junction bases unmatched: 1. CDR1 and CDR2 (germline): SSHAT, FNYEAQ (reference sequence). This CDR3 spans 14 amino acids. Here the CDR3 DNA reads TGTGCCAGCAGCTTAGACGGGGGGGCAGATACGCAGTATTTT. Translation gives CASSLDGGADTQYF.

The chain carries TRBV4-1 and TRBJ1-6, with a possible D match to TRBD1 (6 bases). The CDR3 spans 15 residues. V lost 4 bases, J lost 8 bases, and 15 bases lay in between. In germline, CDR1 is MGHRA, CDR2 YSYEKL. CDR3 protein: CASSRIQGTDSPLHF. CDR3 sequence (DNA): TGCGCCAGCAGCCGAATTCAGGGGACGGATTCACCCCTCCACTTT.

The chain carries TRBV7-6 and TRBJ1-1, with a weak D call TRBD1 (5 bases). CDR1 and CDR2 (germline): SGHVS, FNYEAQ. V gave up 1 base and J gave up 6 bases, with 9 bases separating them. This CDR3 is built from 13 residues. CDR3: CASSLVTAAEAFF. The CDR3 nucleotides read TGTGCCAGCAGCTTAGTGACAGCAGCTGAAGCTTTCTTT.

The chain couples TRBV9 to TRBJ2-3, with 9 bases that match TRBD1. V lost 2 bases to trimming and J lost 2 bases; unmatched junction nucleotides: 6. Per germline, CDR1 SGDLS and CDR2 YYNGEE. This CDR3 region has 16 residues. The CDR3 nucleotides read TGTGCCAGCAGCGTCTTACAGGGGGCCCTCACAGATACGCAGTATTTT. It codes for CASSVLQGALTDTQYF.

The chain uses TRBV5-1 and TRBJ2-3; perhaps TRBD2 as D (5 bases). With 5 bases removed from V and 0 bases from J, the gap between germline ends came to 19 bases. Germline V gene data show CDR1 as SGHRS and CDR2 as YFSETQ. The CDR3 runs 17 residues. The CDR3 is CASSSKSTSTSTDTQYF. CDR3 nucleotide sequence: TGCGCCAGCAGTTCCAAATCTACTAGTACCAGCACAGATACGCAGTATTTT.

V gene TRBV29-1 combines with J gene TRBJ2-2; perhaps TRBD2 as D (5 bases). The CDR3 is 13 residues long. Germline loops: CDR1 SQVTM, CDR2 ANQGSEA. Trimming stripped 4 bases from V and 6 bases from J, with 12 bases between. The CDR3 DNA is TGCAGCGTTGCAGGCGGGCGGGCCGGGGAGCTGTTTTTT. Translating gives CSVAGGRAGELFF.

The chain has TRBV6-5 and TRBJ2-3; D unresolved. The length of the CDR3 is 13 residues. Germline CDR1 and CDR2: MNHEY and SVGAGI. The V end lost 5 bases, the J end lost 6 bases, and 12 bases lay between the germline ends. CDR3 bases: TGTGCCAGCAGTCCCCGTTATTCCGATACGCAGTATTTT. Translation: CASSPRYSDTQYF.

The J gene is TRBJ2-7, the V gene TRBV28; D is perhaps TRBD1 (6 bases). Trimming took off 4 bases at V and 2 bases at J, with 21 bases between the two ends. Germline V gives CDR1 MDHEN, CDR2 SYDVKM. CDR3 length equals 17 residues. The CDR3 is CASSSFTLGHFTYEQYF. In DNA form, the CDR3 reads TGTGCCAGCAGTTCCTTCACCTTGGGACATTTTACCTACGAGCAGTACTTC.

V usage is TRBV19 and J usage is TRBJ1-5; D call uncertain. CDR1 LNHDA and CDR2 SQIVND come from the germline V gene (reference sequence). The CDR3 sequence is 15 residues long. Trimming took 3 bases from V and 2 from J, leaving 11 bases between them. The chain's CDR3 is CASSIEGIGNQPQHF. The CDR3 DNA follows: TGTGCCAGTAGTATCGAGGGTATAGGCAATCAGCCCCAGCATTTT.

The rearrangement joins TRBV9 to TRBJ1-2, with D perhaps matching TRBD1 (5 bases). Between the trimmed V and J ends, which lost 0 bases and 6 bases, there was a span of 15 bases. This CDR3 is built from 15 residues. Germline values: CDR1 SGDLS, CDR2 YYNGEE. This chain's CDR3 is CASSVGKDNANGYTF. In DNA form, the CDR3 reads TGTGCCAGCAGCGTAGGGAAGGACAACGCAAATGGCTACACCTTC. Together with reference TRBV9 and TRBJ1-2, the CDR3 gives the full variable domain: DSGVTQTPKHLITATGQRVTLRCSPRSGDLSVYWYQQSLDQGLQFLIQYYNGEERAKGNILERFSAQQFPDLHSELNLSSLELGDSALYFCASSVGKDNANGYTFGSGTRLTVV.

Only one count was recorded for this clone. The chain uses TRBV6-1 and TRBJ1-2, with a possible D match to TRBD1 (5 bases). This CDR3 has 15 residues. V was cut by 5 bases and J by 4 bases, with 17 bases left in between. The germline gives CDR1 MNHNS, CDR2 SASEGT. This chain's CDR3 is CASSIWGGVGYGYTF. The CDR3 region has the DNA TGTGCCAGCAGTATTTGGGGGGGTGTCGGCTATGGCTACACCTTC.